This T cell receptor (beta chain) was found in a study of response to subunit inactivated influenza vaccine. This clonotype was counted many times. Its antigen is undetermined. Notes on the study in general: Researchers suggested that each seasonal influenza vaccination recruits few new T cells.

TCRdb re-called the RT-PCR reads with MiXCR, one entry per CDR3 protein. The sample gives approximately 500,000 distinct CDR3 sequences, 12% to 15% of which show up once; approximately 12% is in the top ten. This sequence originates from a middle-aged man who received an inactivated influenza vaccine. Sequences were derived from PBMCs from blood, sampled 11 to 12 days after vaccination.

The CDR3 DNA reads as TGCAGCGTTGAAGCCCAACAGGCGAGCTACACCTTC. This gives the protein CSVEAQQASYTF. This chain uses TRBV29-1 with TRBJ1-2; D is possibly TRBD1 (5 bases). V lost 1 base, J lost 9 bases, and 12 bases lay in between. The germline CDR1 and CDR2 sequences are SQVTM and ANQGSEA. This CDR3 is 12 amino acids long. The variable domain in full, with the rest retrieved from reference TRBV29-1 and TRBJ1-2, is SAVISQKPSRDICQRGTSLTIQCQVDSQVTMMFWYRQQPGQSLTLIATANQGSEATYESGFVIDKFPISRPNLTFSTLTVSNMSPEDSSIYLCSVEAQQASYTFGSGTRLTVV.